This T cell receptor beta chain was documented in a study of vaccination effects on CD4 cells after COVID-19. This clone was picked up a small number of times. The antigen is not known. The CDR3 has 13 residues. V lost 6 bases, J lost 3 bases, and 4 bases stayed unmatched. Germline loops: CDR1 SEHNR, CDR2 FQNEAQ (reference sequence). Assay used: immunoSEQ multiplex PCR; TCRdb lists only in-frame clones, some missing. This sample has tens of thousands of clones, with roughly three quarters found just once. Sequencing in the ViraFEST assay came after antigen-specific CD4+ T cells had been expanded with viral peptide pools, which were used to stimulate PBMC. At the end of about 9 days of culture, CD4+ T cells were isolated. Two-dose BNT162b2 or mRNA-1273 vaccination was given to participants. Nucleocapsid antibody tests were negative, and the vaccine recipients had no prior SARS-CoV-2 infection. Fewer than 2.5 million PBMC were seeded per well and grown in the presence of about 9 IU/ml IL-2 and 8.5 to 10 ug/ml peptides.

Study findings and constraints: Marked contraction was observed in infection-induced and vaccine-induced clones late after vaccination. The study, lacking early post-infection timepoints, had few convalescent patients.

V and J are TRBV7-9 and TRBJ1-2; 7 nucleotides align to TRBD1. This clonotype originated in a human donor who received a COVID-19 vaccine. This specimen was CD4+ T cells from PBMCs cultured with HCoV-OC43 spike peptides, taken after COVID-19 vaccination. Regarding subset: HCoV-OC43 spike overlapping peptide pool stimulation. This chain's CDR3 is CASSRGQDYGYTF. CDR3 sequence (DNA): TGTGCCAGCAGTCGAGGACAGGACTATGGCTACACCTTC.